The present entry profiles one T cell receptor beta chain with its context. Its antigen is not yet known. Base-call qualities are not available, and no considerably larger clone is one nucleotide away. Each collaborating institution followed its own protocols to collect whole blood in K2EDTA tubes. For TCRbeta analysis, collaborators shipped samples in one of three forms: frozen whole blood, isolated PBMCs, or DNA extracted from either of those sample types. These data are taken from a study of blood T cell repertoires in COVID-19 (TCRdb year 2020). Concerning the study at large: Collaborator samples came from the United States, Italy and Spain and covered acute and convalescent phases of COVID-19. The prospective study material was composed of cDNA or gDNA derived from T cells, B-cell-depleted T cells, or PBMCs. A de-identified subject ID, COVID-19 status, age in years and sex were almost always included in the sample metadata. The samples were drawn from the first 160 participants of the ongoing ImmuneRACE study and from 1,254 subjects provided by 6 global collaborators. Where available, HLA class I and class II types were taken from metadata supplied by the sample provider and were not determined by assay-based typing. The repertoires were made available in a free public database intended to serve as a resource for research on the immune response to SARS-CoV-2. Subjects who had been exposed to COVID-19, were actively infected with it, or had recovered from it provided the deeply sampled blood TCRbeta repertoires that made up the dataset.

TCRbeta CDR3 regions were amplified from genomic DNA by means of the immunoSEQ Assay, a bias-controlled multiplex PCR. The study's processing was this. The number of nucleated cells in each sample was estimated by amplification of reference gene primers within the assay. To quantify the absolute abundance of each unique TCRbeta CDR3 rearrangement, sequence reads were collapsed and filtered. For each sample, productive Simpson clonality was calculated as the square root of Simpson's diversity index over productive rearrangements. TCRdb mirrors the immuneACCESS table, restricted to in-frame sequences. Some clones are absent from its copies; in checked studies, under half trace to an unresolved V gene, and the reason for the others is unknown. The V and J calls and clone size come from that table; D and trimming were worked out from the DNA. The sample contains fewer than 150,000 clones, approximately 86% of them found a single time. In total, the top ten clones hold about 0.9% of the sample.

V and J lose 4 bases and 2 bases, and a span of 13 bases separates them. Based on the germline V gene, the CDR1 and CDR2 sequences are SGHRS and YFSETQ. Spanning cysteine to phenylalanine, the CDR3 consists of 14 amino acids. The read is trimmed to its CDR3 DNA, 42 bases read in frame from base 1. The study at large found these results: The quantity of clinical and demographic metadata differed by source and by participant and was supplied without curation.

This TCR derives from a woman in her forties or fifties with active or convalescent COVID-19. The source material was peripheral blood. The chain was built from TRBV5-1 and TRBJ2-7; the D gene is perhaps TRBD2, on 5 matching bases. The CDR3 in this case is CASSGLAQAYEQYF. The base sequence is TGCGCCAGCAGCGGCTTAGCGCAGGCCTACGAGCAGTACTTC. The CDR3 plus the reference TRBV5-1 and TRBJ2-7 genes for the other parts give the full variable domain: KAGVTQTPRYLIKTRGQQVTLSCSPISGHRSVSWYQQTPGQGLQFLFEYFSETQRNKGNFPGRFSGRQFSNSRSEMNVSTLELGDSALYLCASSGLAQAYEQYFGPGTRLTVT.